The sequence of this TCR beta chain was determined in a study of T cells in localized non-small cell lung cancer. Assay used: immunoSEQ multiplex PCR; TCRdb lists only in-frame clones, some missing. Of some 71,000 clones listed, around four fifths are singletons. This CDR3 comprises 12 residues. Germline V lookup: CDR1 LNHDA, CDR2 SQIVND (reference sequence). Trimming pared 4 bases from V and 10 bases from J, leaving 8 bases between. V gene TRBV19 combines with J gene TRBJ1-6; D ambiguous. The TCR was taken from a female donor older than 55 with stage I lung adenocarcinoma. The material sequenced was peripheral blood, taken before any cancer treatment. In DNA form, the CDR3 reads TGTGCCAGTAGTAAGGACGGCTCACCCCTCCACTTT. Translating it yields CASSKDGSPLHF.